This entry is about one T cell receptor beta chain. In germline, CDR1 is MNHNS, CDR2 SASEGT. This CDR3 spans 16 amino acids. J gave up 7 bases and V 2 bases, and 11 bases lay outside the gene matches. TCRdb called the 5' RACE reads again in MiXCR, with one record for every CDR3 protein. This sample carries 300,000 to 400,000 distinct CDR3 sequences, 21% of them seen once, and the ten largest clones take around 12%. This specimen belongs to a study of T-cell memory formation after mild COVID-19. The clonotype originates from an adult woman who had mild COVID-19 (a few samples of this study predate the infection). Cell type and time point are not known. V and J are TRBV6-1 and TRBJ1-2; 9 bases are a match to TRBD1. The material sequenced was PBMCs or a T cell subset sorted from them (not recorded which). The CDR3 region has the DNA TGTGCCAGCAGTGAACCGGACAGGGGTCGGTTTGGTGGCTACACCTTC. Protein product: CASSEPDRGRFGGYTF.